These 18 T cell receptor beta chains were all obtained from the same sample, sequenced in a study of cytomegalovirus exposure and HLA in healthy donors. The primer mix had 60 Vbeta and 13 Jbeta primers. The assay was immunoSEQ multiplex PCR, and TCRdb's table has in-frame clones only and misses some. The sample carries some 90,000 clones, 81% recorded once. Sequencing used PBMCs. These receptors originate from a human donor in good health.

This rearrangement joins TRBV6-5 to TRBJ1-1, with D hard to call. CDR1 is MNHEY, CDR2 SVGAGI, per germline. The length of the CDR3 is 13 residues. Trimming pared 2 bases from V and 11 bases from J, leaving 15 bases between. The CDR3 spells CASSYLTPRRAFF. The CDR3 nucleotides read TGTGCCAGCAGTTACCTTACCCCGCGGAGGGCTTTCTTT.

The chain employs TRBV29-1 and TRBJ2-3, with D possibly TRBD2 on 6 matching bases. V was shortened by 4 bases and J by 2 bases, with 19 bases between the two germline ends. This CDR3 region has 16 residues. Germline V gene sequence: CDR1 SQVTM, CDR2 ANQGSEA. CDR3 residues: CSVGGGGSGTTDTQYF. The CDR3 DNA follows: TGCAGCGTTGGAGGTGGAGGGTCGGGCACCACAGATACGCAGTATTTT.

The chain carries TRBV28 and TRBJ1-2; 9 nucleotides agree with TRBD1. The V segment lost 6 bases and the J segment 1 base; nucleotides outside the gene matches: 9. The CDR3 sequence is 16 residues long. Germline V gene sequence: CDR1 MDHEN, CDR2 SYDVKM. CDR3 bases: TGTGCCAGCAGCGCACCCGGACAGGGGCTTAACTATGGCTACACCTTC. This codes for CASSAPGQGLNYGYTF.

There are a few counts of this clone. The V gene is TRBV19, the J gene TRBJ1-6; TRBD1 matches 8 bases. CDR3 length: 14 residues. The J segment lost 7 bases and the V segment lost 5 bases, leaving 4 bases of the junction unmatched. Germline V gene lookup returns CDR1 LNHDA and CDR2 SQIVND (reference sequence). CDR3 region: CASSDRGRNSPLHF. CDR3 DNA sequence: TGTGCCAGTAGTGACAGGGGTAGGAATTCACCCCTCCACTTT.

The rearrangement links TRBV5-4 to TRBJ1-1, with TRBD1 matching 11 bases. Per germline, CDR1 SGHNT and CDR2 YYREEE (reference sequence). Trimming took 4 bases from V and 1 from J; bases not matched to a gene: 3. The CDR3 extends over 15 amino acids. CDR3 residues: CASSPGQGANTEAFF. The CDR3 DNA is TGTGCCAGCAGCCCCGGACAGGGGGCGAACACTGAAGCTTTCTTT.

As regards this clone: Additional DNA sequences in this sample encode the identical CDR3. This sequence joins TRBV18 and TRBJ2-7, with TRBD2 matching over 7 bases. There are 14 residues in the CDR3. V lost 3 bases and J lost 4; bases outside the gene matches: 6. CDR1 KGHSH and CDR2 LQKENI come from the germline V gene. DNA for the CDR3: TGTGCCAGCTCACCGGGGCGGGGGAGTTACGAGCAGTACTTC. It translates to CASSPGRGSYEQYF.

This clone was picked up a small number of times. The rearrangement links TRBV28 to TRBJ1-5; possibly TRBD1 for D (6 bases). This CDR3 contains 14 residues. Trimming left V 8 bases short and J 6 bases short, with 17 bases between. The V gene's germline CDR1 is MDHEN and CDR2 SYDVKM. The CDR3 DNA follows: TGTGCCAGCCACCTCTCTCAGGGGAGTCAGCCCCAGCATTTT. This encodes CASHLSQGSQPQHF.

This clone was seen a handful of times. The chain links TRBV6-5 to TRBJ1-1; 7 nucleotides align to TRBD1. Trimming cost V 7 bases and J 2 bases; bases outside gene matches: 7. Germline CDR1 reads MNHEY; CDR2 reads SVGAGI. The CDR3 has 14 residues. This chain's CDR3 is CASIQYRGNTEAFF. The CDR3 DNA reads as TGTGCCAGCATACAGTACAGGGGCAACACTGAAGCTTTCTTT.

The chain couples TRBV7-3 to TRBJ2-7; 12 nucleotides agree with TRBD2. This CDR3 is 15 amino acids long. Unmatched junction bases numbered 6, after V lost 5 bases and J lost 4 bases. Germline loops: CDR1 SGHTA, CDR2 FQGTGA. CDR3 nucleotides: TGTGCCAGCAGCCTGACTAGCGGGAGTAGGTACGAGCAGTACTTC. It encodes CASSLTSGSRYEQYF.

The V call is TRBV5-5, the J call TRBJ1-5, with D unresolved. There are 12 residues in the CDR3. Deletions cut 2 bases from V and 5 bases from J, with 5 bases between. Looked up from germline, CDR1 is SGHKS and CDR2 is YYEKEE (reference sequence). The CDR3, as DNA: TGTGCCAGCAGCTTCACTGATCAGCCCCAGCATTTT. Its protein is CASSFTDQPQHF.

The genes are TRBV5-1 and TRBJ2-3, with 11 nucleotides matching TRBD2. With V trimmed by 4 bases and J by 0 bases, 4 bases remained unmatched. The CDR3 loop spans 16 amino acids. Per germline, CDR1 SGHRS and CDR2 YFSETQ. CDR3 DNA: TGCGCCAGCAGCGGGCGACTAGCGGGGAGCACAGATACGCAGTATTTT. This translates into CASSGRLAGSTDTQYF.

The genes are TRBV7-9 and TRBJ2-1; 11 bases match TRBD2. The CDR3 runs to 15 residues. Trimming at V came to 7 bases and at J to 4 bases, leaving 6 bases not matched to a gene. Per the germline V gene, CDR1 is SEHNR and CDR2 is FQNEAQ (reference sequence). The CDR3 is CASTDLAGGYNEQFF. For the CDR3, the DNA is TGTGCCAGCACCGACCTAGCGGGAGGTTACAATGAGCAGTTCTTC.

The chain recombines TRBV9 with TRBJ1-2, with 7 nucleotides matching TRBD1. The CDR3 is 14 residues long. CDR1 and CDR2 from the germline V gene are SGDLS and YYNGEE. V shed 0 bases, J shed 3 bases, and the junction held 2 bases outside the gene matches. The CDR3 sequence is CASSVAGQDYGYTF. CDR3 in DNA: TGTGCCAGCAGCGTAGCAGGACAGGACTATGGCTACACCTTC.

V is TRBV27 and J is TRBJ2-7; perhaps TRBD2 as D (6 bases). Germline assignment: CDR1 MNHEY and CDR2 SMNVEV (reference sequence). The CDR3 is made up of 14 amino acids. V was pared by 5 bases and J by 2 bases, with 13 bases between. CDR3 DNA: TGTGCCAGCAGTCAAAACCCGGGGGCCTACGAGCAGTACTTC. Translating it yields CASSQNPGAYEQYF.

The V call is TRBV7-2, the J call TRBJ1-1; D uncertain. Germline CDR1 is SGHTA and CDR2 is FQGNSA. This CDR3 spans 14 amino acids. V was trimmed by 5 bases and J by 3 bases, leaving 13 bases between them. CDR3 in amino acids: CASSRSVQDTEAFF. The CDR3 DNA reads as TGTGCCAGCAGCCGTTCGGTCCAGGACACTGAAGCTTTCTTT.

Only one count was recorded for this clone. This chain uses TRBV6-6 with TRBJ1-2; 9 positions match TRBD1. Per germline, CDR1 MNHNY and CDR2 SVGAGI (reference sequence). The CDR3 totals 15 residues. The V segment lost 6 bases and the J segment 4 bases; nucleotides outside the gene matches: 9. The DNA of the CDR3 is TGTGCCAGCAGCTCCGGACAGGGGAGTTCCTATGGCTACACCTTC. It codes for CASSSGQGSSYGYTF.

The chain has TRBV20-1 and TRBJ1-2; possibly TRBD1 for D (5 bases). This CDR3 spans 11 amino acids. The germline V gene encodes CDR1 DFQATT and CDR2 SNEGSKA (reference sequence). V lost 3 bases, J lost 5 bases, and 7 bases lay in between. The CDR3 DNA reads as TGCAGTGCTAGGACAGATTATGGCTACACCTTC. The encoded protein is CSARTDYGYTF.

The rearrangement uses TRBV4-2 and TRBJ2-1, with TRBD1 identical over 8 bases. The V gene's germline CDR1 is LGHNA and CDR2 YNFKEQ. After removal of 0 bases from V and 5 bases from J, the junction contained 6 bases not matched to a gene. The CDR3 contains 16 residues. The CDR3 region has the DNA TGTGCCAGCAGCCAAGATAGGGACAGGTGGAACAATGAGCAGTTCTTC. Translating it yields CASSQDRDRWNNEQFF.